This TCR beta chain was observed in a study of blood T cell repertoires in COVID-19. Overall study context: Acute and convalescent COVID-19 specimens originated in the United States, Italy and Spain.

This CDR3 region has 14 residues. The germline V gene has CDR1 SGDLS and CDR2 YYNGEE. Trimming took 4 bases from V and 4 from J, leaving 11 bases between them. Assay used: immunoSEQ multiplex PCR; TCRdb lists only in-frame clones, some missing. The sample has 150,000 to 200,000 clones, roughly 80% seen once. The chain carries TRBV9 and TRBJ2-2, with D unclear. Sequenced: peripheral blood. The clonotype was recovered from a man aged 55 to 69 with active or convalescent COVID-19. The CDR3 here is CASSPQSLTGELFF. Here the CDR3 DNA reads TGTGCCAGCAGCCCACAATCTCTCACCGGGGAGCTGTTTTTT.